These 13 T cell receptor beta chains share one sample of origin, sequenced in a study of blood T cells in healthy people across ages. Primed by a sample-barcoded 5' primer and a J-beta primer mix, a second PCR proceeded for about 6 to 11 cycles. Using its own MiXCR run on the 5' RACE reads, TCRdb lists one record per CDR3 protein. The table records about 400,000 distinct CDR3 sequences, about 55% of them present only once. The specimen sequenced was blood. The origin of the receptors is a man between 60 and 75 years old in good health.

Details on this clonotype: A much larger clone differs by one base, so this may be a read error. V and J are TRBV7-2 and TRBJ2-3, with D tentatively TRBD1 or TRBD2 (6 bases each). The V gene lost 5 bases and the J gene lost 2 bases, with 14 bases spanning the gap. This CDR3 is built from 15 residues. The germline V gene has CDR1 SGHTA and CDR2 FQGNSA. CDR3 coding DNA: TGTGCCAGCAGCGCCGACAGGAGGGACACAGATACGCAGTATTTT. Translation: CASSADRRDTDTQYF.

This rearrangement joins TRBV20-1 to TRBJ2-1; 8 bases agree with TRBD2. CDR3 length: 12 amino acids. Germline lookup yields CDR1 DFQATT and CDR2 SNEGSKA (reference sequence). The DNA for the CDR3 is TGCAGCCCGGGAGGGCCCTCCAATGAGCAGTTCTTC. It specifies CSPGGPSNEQFF.

A single count supports this clonotype. The chain carries TRBV20-1 and TRBJ2-5, with D unresolved. The CDR3 loop spans 11 amino acids. CDR1 DFQATT and CDR2 SNEGSKA come from the germline V gene (reference sequence). V lost 6 bases to trimming and J lost 11 bases, with 16 bases between them. CDR3 bases: TGCAGTGCCAGACTCCACCGTGAGCAGTACTTC. This codes for CSARLHREQYF.

This clonotype was counted once. The chain has TRBV9 and TRBJ1-4, with 7 bases fitting TRBD1. V was pared by 0 bases and J by 8 bases, with 13 bases of the junction left unmatched. This CDR3 contains 17 residues. Germline V gives CDR1 SGDLS, CDR2 YYNGEE. CDR3 sequence reads: CASSVGKGGRSREKLFF. The CDR3 DNA is TGTGCCAGCAGCGTAGGCAAAGGGGGCCGGTCCCGGGAAAAACTGTTTTTT. Combining the CDR3 with reference TRBV9 and TRBJ1-4 gives the whole variable domain DSGVTQTPKHLITATGQRVTLRCSPRSGDLSVYWYQQSLDQGLQFLIQYYNGEERAKGNILERFSAQQFPDLHSELNLSSLELGDSALYFCASSVGKGGRSREKLFFGSGTQLSVL.

This clonotype has just a few counts. This rearrangement joins TRBV9 to TRBJ2-7; TRBD1 agrees at 7 bases. Germline loops: CDR1 SGDLS, CDR2 YYNGEE. This CDR3 is built from 14 residues. The junction had 7 bases not matched to a gene; V was cut back by 4 bases and J by 3 bases. CDR3 coding DNA: TGTGCCAGCAGCTCGGGGACAGTCAACTACGAGCAGTACTTC. It codes for CASSSGTVNYEQYF.

The rearrangement links TRBV3-1 to TRBJ2-5; unclear D gene. The J call may be incorrect, as the DNA end agrees better with TRBJ2-7. The CDR3 spans 13 residues. Looked up from germline, CDR1 is LGHDT and CDR2 is YNNKEL (reference sequence). Written as DNA, the CDR3 is TGTGCCAGCAGCCAATACGTAGGCATCGAGCAGTACTTC. Protein: CASSQYVGIEQYF.

The chain carries TRBV3-1 and TRBJ1-4, with a possible D match to TRBD1 (5 bases). With 3 bases removed from V and 8 bases from J, the gap between germline ends came to 13 bases. The CDR3 has 14 amino acids. Germline V CDR1 and CDR2: LGHDT, YNNKEL (reference sequence). CDR3 sequence reads: CASSHPPGDEKLFF. For the CDR3, the DNA is TGTGCCAGCAGCCATCCCCCGGGGGACGAAAAACTGTTTTTT.

This clonotype was picked up many times. V usage is TRBV6-1 and J usage is TRBJ2-2, with D maybe TRBD1 (5 bases). This CDR3 has 16 residues. Germline CDR1 is MNHNS and CDR2 is SASEGT. Trimming removed 2 bases at V and 5 bases at J, with 15 bases between. This chain's CDR3 is CASSELQDERTGELFF. The CDR3 coding sequence is TGTGCCAGCAGTGAACTACAGGACGAACGGACCGGGGAGCTGTTTTTT.

The rearrangement links TRBV7-8 to TRBJ2-4; 9 bases are shared with TRBD1. After removal of 5 bases from V and 7 bases from J, the junction contained 6 bases not matched to a gene. The V gene's germline CDR1 is SGHVS and CDR2 FQNEAQ. The CDR3 totals 14 residues. CDR3 loop: CASSQTGGKNIQYF. CDR3 DNA sequence: TGTGCCAGCAGCCAAACAGGGGGCAAGAACATTCAGTACTTC.

The chain recombines TRBV6-2 or TRBV6-3 with TRBJ2-5, with a weak D call TRBD2 (6 bases). The length of the CDR3 is 14 residues. Germline V gene data show CDR1 as MNHEY and CDR2 as SVGEGT. V was clipped by 2 bases and J by 11 bases, with 18 bases between them. CDR3 residues: CASSYGGNGGEQYF. The DNA of the CDR3 is TGTGCCAGCAGTTACGGGGGAAACGGGGGTGAGCAGTACTTC.

The V call is TRBV4-1, the J call TRBJ2-3; D is unresolved. V was pared by 0 bases and J by 0 bases, with 7 bases between. CDR1 is MGHRA and CDR2 is YSYEKL in the germline V gene. This CDR3 is built from 15 residues. CDR3 nucleotides: TGCGCCAGCAGCCAAGATAATCTCAGCACAGATACGCAGTATTTT. Amino acids: CASSQDNLSTDTQYF.

The J gene is TRBJ2-2, the V gene TRBV7-3, with D possibly TRBD1 on 6 matching bases. CDR1 and CDR2 from the germline V gene are SGHTA and FQGTGA. With 5 bases removed from V and 5 bases from J, the gap between germline ends came to 12 bases. This CDR3 contains 14 residues. The CDR3 nucleotides read TGTGCCAGCAGCCCCGGGACACCGACCGGGGAGCTGTTTTTT. Translating gives CASSPGTPTGELFF.

CDR3 in amino acids: CASIWGGVRREKVYNEQFF. The CDR3 DNA sequence: TGTGCCAGCATATGGGGAGGAGTTCGTCGGGAGAAGGTCTACAATGAGCAGTTCTTC. This chain joins TRBV12-3 or TRBV12-4 and TRBJ2-1; a weak D match, TRBD2 (6 bases). V lost 7 bases, J lost 3 bases, and 28 bases lay in between. The CDR3 has 19 residues.